Listed below are T cell receptor beta chains from one sample, sequenced in a study of identical twins. TCRdb reanalysed the 5' RACE reads using MiXCR and keeps one entry per CDR3 protein. The profile shows approximately 230,000 distinct CDR3 sequences, 5.5% to 7.5% of them singletons. A further study also used this sample, focusing on T cells expressing NK-cell markers.

Sequenced material: CD8+ T cells sorted from blood. Receptors were obtained from a young woman in good health. Both conserved end residues are part of each CDR3. D genes are given only for firm matches. Clone size, where shown, is once, few, many, or a class for clones that have expanded.

TRBJ2-1 few . TRBV5-5 TGTGCCAGCAGCTTATGGACCGACCAGCAGTTCTTC CASSLWTDQQFF
TRBJ2-1 many TRBD1 TRBV6-4 TGTGCCAGCAGTGAGGGACAGGGGGCCTACAATGAGCAGTTCTTC CASSEGQGAYNEQFF
TRBJ2-5 few TRBD2 TRBV13 TGTGCCAGCAGGTTTGGGACTAGCGGCCAAGAGACCCAGTACTTC CASRFGTSGQETQYF
TRBJ2-3 . TRBD1 TRBV27 TGTGCCAGCAGTATAGGGACAGCTAGCACAGATACGCAGTATTTT CASSIGTASTDTQYF
TRBJ2-7 many . TRBV4-3 TGCGCCAGCAGCCAAGAGCGGAACAGGGGGACCGGGACTATCTTCTACGAGCAGTACTTC CASSQERNRGTGTIFYEQYF
TRBJ2-3 many TRBD2 TRBV7-3 TGTGCCAGCACATGGACGGGGGGTACAGATACGCAGTATTTT CASTWTGGTDTQYF
TRBJ2-5 many . TRBV20-1 TGCAGTGCTAGGGATTCAGGGGAGGAGACCCAGTACTTC CSARDSGEETQYF
TRBJ1-1 many TRBD1 TRBV5-6 TGTGCCAGCAGCCCCGTGACAGGGGTGGCTGAAGCTTTCTTT CASSPVTGVAEAFF
TRBJ2-5 many . TRBV9 TGTGCCAGCAGCCCCCGTGATAGCGGACGTGGGTACCAAGAGACCCAGTACTTC CASSPRDSGRGYQETQYF
TRBJ2-5 . TRBD2 TRBV6-5 TGTGCCAGCAGTTACTCACTAGCGGGGGCGGGGGAGACCCAGTACTTC CASSYSLAGAGETQYF
TRBJ2-2 many . TRBV5-6 TGTGCCAGCAGCGGGTTGGGTAGAAGGGCGCTGTTTTTT CASSGLGRRALFF
TRBJ1-2 many . TRBV12-3/TRBV12-4 TGTGCCAGCAGTCCAGGGGCGGGAGGCTACACCTTC CASSPGAGGYTF
TRBJ2-3 many TRBD2 TRBV6-1 TGTGCCAGCAGTCCGACGATAGCGGGAAGGGGAAAAGATACGCAGTATTTT CASSPTIAGRGKDTQYF
TRBJ1-1 few . TRBV20-1 TGCAGTGCTAGGTGGAGCACTGAAGCTTTCTTT CSARWSTEAFF
TRBJ1-1 . TRBD1 TRBV6-1 TGTGCCAGCCGAGACAGGGGGTCCAACACTGAAGCTTTCTTT CASRDRGSNTEAFF
TRBJ2-7 few . TRBV15 TGTGCCACCAGCAGAACCACCGTGGTGTCCTACGAGCAGTACTTC CATSRTTVVSYEQYF
TRBJ2-7 few TRBD2 TRBV11-2 TGTGCCAGCAGCTTAATTAGCGGGAGTGTGGCGGGCGAGCAGTACTTC CASSLISGSVAGEQYF
TRBJ2-1 . TRBD2 TRBV29-1 TGCAGCGTTGATCTAGCGGGAGTGGGTAATGAGCAGTTCTTC CSVDLAGVGNEQFF
TRBJ2-2 . TRBD1 TRBV7-6 TGTGCCAGCAGCTTAGTAGGACAGGGGAACACCGGGGAGCTGTTTTTT CASSLVGQGNTGELFF
TRBJ2-5 many . TRBV9 TGTGCCAGCAGCCCCCGGACCGGGGAGACCCAGTACTTC CASSPRTGETQYF
TRBJ1-1 few . TRBV7-9 TGTGCCAGCAGCGAACAGGGAGGGTGGACTGAAGCTTTCTTT CASSEQGGWTEAFF
TRBJ2-1 many . TRBV14 TGTGCCAGCAGCCCACGAGGAGGGCCTTTTTCTAATGAGCAGTTCTTC CASSPRGGPFSNEQFF
TRBJ2-1 many . TRBV7-2 TGTGCCAGCAGCTTAGTTGGGGTTGAGCAGTTCTTC CASSLVGVEQFF
TRBJ2-7 many . TRBV11-2 TGTGCCAGCAGCTTAGCAGAGGGCGGCTACGAGCAGTACTTC CASSLAEGGYEQYF
TRBJ1-2 few . TRBV29-1 TGCAGCGTTGAAGATCCCGACGGTAACTATGGCTACACCTTC CSVEDPDGNYGYTF
TRBJ2-1 . TRBD2 TRBV11-2 TGTGCCAGCAGGGGACTAGCGGATGAGCAGTTCTTC CASRGLADEQFF
TRBJ1-1 few . TRBV21-1 TGTGCCAGCAGCAAAGGAACAGAGAACACTGAAGCTTTCTTT CASSKGTENTEAFF
TRBJ1-4 many . TRBV27 TGTGCCAGCAGTTCCTTGACGGGGGGCGGTGAAAAACTGTTTTTT CASSSLTGGGEKLFF
TRBJ2-2 many TRBD2 TRBV5-5 TGTGCCAGCAGCTTATTTTTTTCACTAGCGGTAAACACCGGGGAGCTGTTTTTT CASSLFFSLAVNTGELFF
TRBJ2-3 many TRBD2 TRBV6-1 TGTGCCAGCAGTCCCGAACTAGCGTATGTGGATACGCAGTATTTT CASSPELAYVDTQYF
TRBJ1-2 many TRBD1 TRBV5-5 TGTGCCAGCAACCCGGGACAGGGCCCGACCTATGGCTACACCTTC CASNPGQGPTYGYTF
TRBJ2-1 few TRBD2 TRBV3-1 TGTGCCAGCAGTACCCAGCTAGCGGGAGGCAATGAGCAGTTCTTC CASSTQLAGGNEQFF
TRBJ2-5 once . TRBV15 TGTGCCACCAGCACAGCCCGACGGGACTCATGGGGGGAGACCCAGTACTTC CATSTARRDSWGETQYF
TRBJ2-2 . TRBD1 TRBV30 TGTGCCTGGCTGGGACAGGGGGCGGCCGGGGAGCTGTTTTTT CAWLGQGAAGELFF
TRBJ1-1 . . TRBV9 TGTGCCAGCAGCGTACTCCCGAGCACTGAAGCTTTCTTT CASSVLPSTEAFF
TRBJ2-1 many . TRBV5-5 TGTGCCAGCAGCTTGGAAACCCCGGGACCGGGTATCAATGAGCAGTTCTTC CASSLETPGPGINEQFF
TRBJ2-7 many . TRBV14 TGTGCCAGCAGGCTTACCGGGTCTTCGGATTACGAGCAGTACTTC CASRLTGSSDYEQYF
TRBJ2-1 . TRBD2 TRBV6-1 TGTGCCAGCGGAGCGCCTAGCGGGAATGAGCAGTTCTTC CASGAPSGNEQFF
TRBJ1-1 many . TRBV18 TGTGCCAGCTCACCCTTGGACAAGAACACTGAAGCTTTCTTT CASSPLDKNTEAFF
TRBJ2-1 many . TRBV14 TGTGCCAGCAGCCAACTAAAAAATGCGGTGAGGAACTACGACAATGAGCAGTTCTTC CASSQLKNAVRNYDNEQFF
TRBJ2-1 many . TRBV2 TGTGCCACCTTGAGCCGGGGGAGCTCCTACAATGAGCAGTTCTTC CATLSRGSSYNEQFF
TRBJ1-5 many TRBD1 TRBV12-3/TRBV12-4 TGTGCCAGCAGAAGAACCGGGACAGGGAAAGAGGGTCAGCCCCAGCATTTT CASRRTGTGKEGQPQHF